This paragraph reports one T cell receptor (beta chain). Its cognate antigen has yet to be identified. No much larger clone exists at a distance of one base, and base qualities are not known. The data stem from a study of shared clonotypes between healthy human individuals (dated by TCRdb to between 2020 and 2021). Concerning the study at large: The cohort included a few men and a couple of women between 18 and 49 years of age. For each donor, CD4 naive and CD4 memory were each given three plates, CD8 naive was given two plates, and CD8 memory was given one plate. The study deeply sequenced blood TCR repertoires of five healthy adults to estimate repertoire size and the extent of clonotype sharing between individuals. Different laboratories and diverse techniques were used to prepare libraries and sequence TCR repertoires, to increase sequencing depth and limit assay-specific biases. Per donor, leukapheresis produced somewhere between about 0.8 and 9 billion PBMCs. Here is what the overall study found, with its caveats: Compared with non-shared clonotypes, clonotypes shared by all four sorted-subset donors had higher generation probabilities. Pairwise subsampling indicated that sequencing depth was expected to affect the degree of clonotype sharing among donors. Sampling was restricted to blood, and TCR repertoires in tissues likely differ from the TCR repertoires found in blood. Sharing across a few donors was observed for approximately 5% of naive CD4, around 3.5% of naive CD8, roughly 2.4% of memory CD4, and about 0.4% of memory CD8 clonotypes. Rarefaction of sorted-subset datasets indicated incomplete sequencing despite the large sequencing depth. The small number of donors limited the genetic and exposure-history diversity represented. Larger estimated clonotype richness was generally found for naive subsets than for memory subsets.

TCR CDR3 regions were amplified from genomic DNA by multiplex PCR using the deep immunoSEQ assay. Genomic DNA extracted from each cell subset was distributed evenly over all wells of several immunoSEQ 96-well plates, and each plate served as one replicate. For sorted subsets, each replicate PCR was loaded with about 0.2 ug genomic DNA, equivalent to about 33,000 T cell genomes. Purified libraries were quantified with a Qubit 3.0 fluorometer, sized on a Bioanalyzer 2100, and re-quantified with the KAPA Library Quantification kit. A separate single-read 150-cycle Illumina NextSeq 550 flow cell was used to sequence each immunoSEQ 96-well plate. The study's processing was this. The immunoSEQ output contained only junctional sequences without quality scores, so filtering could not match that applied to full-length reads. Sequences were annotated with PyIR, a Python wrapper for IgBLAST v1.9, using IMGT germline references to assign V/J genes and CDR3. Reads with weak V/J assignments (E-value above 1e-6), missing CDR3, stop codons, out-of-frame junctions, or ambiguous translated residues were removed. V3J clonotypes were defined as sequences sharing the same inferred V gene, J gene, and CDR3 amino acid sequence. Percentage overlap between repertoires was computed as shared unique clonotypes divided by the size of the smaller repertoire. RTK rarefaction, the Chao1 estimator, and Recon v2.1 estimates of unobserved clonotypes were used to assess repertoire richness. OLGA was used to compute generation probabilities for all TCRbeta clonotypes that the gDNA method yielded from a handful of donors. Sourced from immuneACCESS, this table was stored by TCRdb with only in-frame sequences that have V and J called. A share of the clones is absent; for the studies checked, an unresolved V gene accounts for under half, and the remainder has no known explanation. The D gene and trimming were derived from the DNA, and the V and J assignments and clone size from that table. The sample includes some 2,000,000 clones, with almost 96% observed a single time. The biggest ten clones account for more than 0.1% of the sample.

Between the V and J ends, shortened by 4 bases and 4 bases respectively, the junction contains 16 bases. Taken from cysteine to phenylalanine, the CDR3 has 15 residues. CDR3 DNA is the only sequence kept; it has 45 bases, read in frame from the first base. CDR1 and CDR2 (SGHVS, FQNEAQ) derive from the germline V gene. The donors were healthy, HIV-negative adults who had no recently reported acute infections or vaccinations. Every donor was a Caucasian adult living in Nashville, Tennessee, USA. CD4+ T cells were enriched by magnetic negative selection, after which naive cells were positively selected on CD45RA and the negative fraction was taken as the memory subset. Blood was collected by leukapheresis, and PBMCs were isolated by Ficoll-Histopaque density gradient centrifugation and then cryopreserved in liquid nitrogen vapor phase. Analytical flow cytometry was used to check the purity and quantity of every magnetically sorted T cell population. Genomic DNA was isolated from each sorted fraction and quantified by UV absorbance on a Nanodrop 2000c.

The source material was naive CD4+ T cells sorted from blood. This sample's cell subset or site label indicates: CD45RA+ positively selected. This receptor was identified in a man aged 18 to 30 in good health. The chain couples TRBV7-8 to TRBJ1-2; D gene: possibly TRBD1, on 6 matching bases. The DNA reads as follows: TGTGCCAGCAGCTCAAATGGTGGCAGGGGCTATGGCTACACCTTC. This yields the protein CASSSNGGRGYGYTF. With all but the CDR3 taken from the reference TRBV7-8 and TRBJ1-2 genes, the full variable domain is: GAGVSQSPRYKVAKRGQDVALRCDPISGHVSLFWYQQALGQGPEFLTYFQNEAQLDKSGLPSDRFFAERPEGSVSTLKIQRTQQEDSAVYLCASSSNGGRGYGYTFGSGTRLTVV.